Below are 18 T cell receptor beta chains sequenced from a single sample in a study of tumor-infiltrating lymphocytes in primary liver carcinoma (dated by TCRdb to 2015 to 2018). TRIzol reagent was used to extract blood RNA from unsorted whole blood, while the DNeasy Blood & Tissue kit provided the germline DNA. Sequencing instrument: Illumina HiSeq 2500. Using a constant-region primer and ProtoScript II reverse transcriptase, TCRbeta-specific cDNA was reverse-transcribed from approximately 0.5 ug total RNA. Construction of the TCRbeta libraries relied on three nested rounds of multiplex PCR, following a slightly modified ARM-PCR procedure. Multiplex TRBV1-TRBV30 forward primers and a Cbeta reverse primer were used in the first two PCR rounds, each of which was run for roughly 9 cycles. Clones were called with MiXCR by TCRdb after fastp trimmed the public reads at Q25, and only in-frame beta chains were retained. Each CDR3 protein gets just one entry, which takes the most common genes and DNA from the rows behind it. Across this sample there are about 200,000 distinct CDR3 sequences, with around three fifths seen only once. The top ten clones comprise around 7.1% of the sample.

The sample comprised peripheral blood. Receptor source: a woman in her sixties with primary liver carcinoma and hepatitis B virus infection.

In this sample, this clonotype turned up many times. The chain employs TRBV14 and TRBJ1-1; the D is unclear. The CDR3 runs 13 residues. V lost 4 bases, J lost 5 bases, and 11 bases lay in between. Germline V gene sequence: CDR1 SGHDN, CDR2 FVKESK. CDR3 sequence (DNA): TGTGCCAGCAGCCCCGTTCGTGGAACTGAAGCTTTCTTT. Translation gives CASSPVRGTEAFF.

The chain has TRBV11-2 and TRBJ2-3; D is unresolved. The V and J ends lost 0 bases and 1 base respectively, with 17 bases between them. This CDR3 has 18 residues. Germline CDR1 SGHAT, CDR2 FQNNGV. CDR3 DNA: TGTGCCAGCAGCTTAGATCCGGTCTTCGGGTCTGGCACAGATACGCAGTATTTT. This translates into CASSLDPVFGSGTDTQYF. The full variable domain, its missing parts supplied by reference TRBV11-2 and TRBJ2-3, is EAGVAQSPRYKIIEKRQSVAFWCNPISGHATLYWYQQILGQGPKLLIQFQNNGVVDDSQLPKDRFSAERLKGVDSTLKIQPAKLEDSAVYLCASSLDPVFGSGTDTQYFGPGTRLTVL.

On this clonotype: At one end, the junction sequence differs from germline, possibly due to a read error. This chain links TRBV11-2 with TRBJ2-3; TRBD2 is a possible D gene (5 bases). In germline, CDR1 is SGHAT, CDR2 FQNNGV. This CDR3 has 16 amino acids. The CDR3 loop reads CASSFLVGDQTDTQYF. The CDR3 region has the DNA TGTGCCAGTAGCTTTCTAGTGGGAGATCAAACAGATACGCAGTATTTT.

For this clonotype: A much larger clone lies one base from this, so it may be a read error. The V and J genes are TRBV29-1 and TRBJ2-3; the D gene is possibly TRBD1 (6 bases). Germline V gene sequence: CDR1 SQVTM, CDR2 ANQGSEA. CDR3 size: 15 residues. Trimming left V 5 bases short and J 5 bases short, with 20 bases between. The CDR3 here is CSVRTRGTGIDTQYF. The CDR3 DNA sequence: TGCAGCGTTAGGACCAGGGGTACCGGCATAGATACGCAGTATTTT.

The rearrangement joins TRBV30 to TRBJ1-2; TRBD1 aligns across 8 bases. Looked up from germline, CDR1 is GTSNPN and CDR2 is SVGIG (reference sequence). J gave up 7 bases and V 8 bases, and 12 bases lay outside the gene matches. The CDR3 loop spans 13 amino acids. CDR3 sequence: CAPAADRVFGYTF. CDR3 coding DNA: TGTGCCCCCGCCGCGGACAGGGTGTTTGGCTACACCTTC.

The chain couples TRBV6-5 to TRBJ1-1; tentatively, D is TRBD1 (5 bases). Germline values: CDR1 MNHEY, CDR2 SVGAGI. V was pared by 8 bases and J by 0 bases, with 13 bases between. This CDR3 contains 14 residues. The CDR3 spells CASGGGCLNTEAFF. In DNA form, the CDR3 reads TGTGCCAGCGGTGGGGGATGCCTGAACACTGAAGCTTTCTTT.

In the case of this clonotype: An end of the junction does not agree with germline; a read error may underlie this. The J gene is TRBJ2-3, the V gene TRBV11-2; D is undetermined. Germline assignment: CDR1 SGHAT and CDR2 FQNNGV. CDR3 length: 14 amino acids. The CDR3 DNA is TGTGCCAACAGCTCGTTCTTCACTGGGGATACGCAGTATTTT. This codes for CANSSFFTGDTQYF.

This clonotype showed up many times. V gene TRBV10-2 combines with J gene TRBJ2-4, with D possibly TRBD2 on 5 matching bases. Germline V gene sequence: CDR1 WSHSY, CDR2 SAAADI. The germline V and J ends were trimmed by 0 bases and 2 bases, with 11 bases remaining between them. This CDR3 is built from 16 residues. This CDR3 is CASSESGGPTKNIQYF. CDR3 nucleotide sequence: TGCGCCAGCAGTGAGTCGGGCGGGCCCACCAAAAACATTCAGTACTTC.

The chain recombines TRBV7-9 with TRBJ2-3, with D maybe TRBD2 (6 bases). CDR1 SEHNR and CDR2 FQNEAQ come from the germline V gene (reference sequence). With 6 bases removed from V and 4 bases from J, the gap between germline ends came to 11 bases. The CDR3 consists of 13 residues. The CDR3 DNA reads TGTGCCAGCAGTTTAACGGGAGCAGATACGCAGTATTTT. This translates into CASSLTGADTQYF.

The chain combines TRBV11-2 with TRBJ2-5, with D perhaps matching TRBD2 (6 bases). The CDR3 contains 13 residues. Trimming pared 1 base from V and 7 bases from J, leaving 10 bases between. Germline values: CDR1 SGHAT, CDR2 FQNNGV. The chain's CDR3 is CASSLVGGVTQYF. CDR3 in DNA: TGTGCCAGCAGCTTAGTCGGGGGAGTGACCCAGTACTTC.

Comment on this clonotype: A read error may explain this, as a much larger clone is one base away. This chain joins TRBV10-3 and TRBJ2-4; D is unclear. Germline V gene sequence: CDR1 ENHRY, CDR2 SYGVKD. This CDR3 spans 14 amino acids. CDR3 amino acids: CASSLLIAKNIQYF. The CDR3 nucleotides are TGTGCCAGCAGTTTGTTAATAGCCAAAAACATTCAGTACTTC.

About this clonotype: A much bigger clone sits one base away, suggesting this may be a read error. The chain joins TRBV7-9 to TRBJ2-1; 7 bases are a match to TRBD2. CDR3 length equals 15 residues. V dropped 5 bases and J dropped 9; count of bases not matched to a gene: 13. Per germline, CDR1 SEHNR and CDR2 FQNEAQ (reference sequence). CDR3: CASSPWGRGVGEQFF. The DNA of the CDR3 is TGTGCCAGCAGCCCTTGGGGACGGGGGGTGGGTGAGCAGTTCTTC.

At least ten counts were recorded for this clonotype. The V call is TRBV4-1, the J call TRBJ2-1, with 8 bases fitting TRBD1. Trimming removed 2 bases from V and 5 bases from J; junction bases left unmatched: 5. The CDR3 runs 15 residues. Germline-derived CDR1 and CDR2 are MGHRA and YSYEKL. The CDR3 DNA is TGCGCCAGCAGCCAAAGTGGACAGGGCAACAATGAGCAGTTCTTC. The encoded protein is CASSQSGQGNNEQFF.

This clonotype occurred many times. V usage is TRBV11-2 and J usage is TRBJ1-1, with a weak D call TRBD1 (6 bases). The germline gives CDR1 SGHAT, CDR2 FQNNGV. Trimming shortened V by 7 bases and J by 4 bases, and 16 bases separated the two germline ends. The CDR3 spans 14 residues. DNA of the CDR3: TGTGCCAGCACCCTGACAGGTTTTGGCACTGAAGCTTTCTTT. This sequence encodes CASTLTGFGTEAFF.

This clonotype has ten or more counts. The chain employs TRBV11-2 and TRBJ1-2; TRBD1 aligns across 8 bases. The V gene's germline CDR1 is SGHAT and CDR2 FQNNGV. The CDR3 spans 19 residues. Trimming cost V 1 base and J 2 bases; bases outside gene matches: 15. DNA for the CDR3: TGTGCCAGCAGCTTAGTCCCCCGCGGGACAGGAAAGGACAACTATGGCTACACCTTC. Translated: CASSLVPRGTGKDNYGYTF.

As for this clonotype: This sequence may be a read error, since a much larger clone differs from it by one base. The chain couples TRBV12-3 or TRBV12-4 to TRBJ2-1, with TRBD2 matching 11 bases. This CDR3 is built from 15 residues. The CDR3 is CVSRQGLAAYNEQFF. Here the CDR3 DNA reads TGTGTCAGCAGGCAGGGACTAGCGGCCTACAATGAGCAGTTCTTC.

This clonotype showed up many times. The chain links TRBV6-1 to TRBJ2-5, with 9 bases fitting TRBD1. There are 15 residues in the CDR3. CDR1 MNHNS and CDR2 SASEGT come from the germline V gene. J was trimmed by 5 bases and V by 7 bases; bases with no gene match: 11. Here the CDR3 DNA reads TGTGCCAGCACCCTTACGGGACAGGGACGGGAGACCCAGTACTTC. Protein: CASTLTGQGRETQYF.

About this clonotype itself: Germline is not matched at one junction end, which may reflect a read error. The CDR3 nucleotides are TGCGCCAGCAGCTCGGGTTCAGCTAACTATGGCCACACCTTC. It specifies CASSSGSANYGHTF. The genes are TRBV11-3 and TRBJ1-2; the D is unclear. The V gene's germline CDR1 is SGHNT and CDR2 YENEEA. The CDR3 runs to 14 residues.